These 20 T cell receptor beta chains originate from one sample sequenced in a study of T cells expressing NK-cell markers. TCRdb reprocessed the 5' RACE reads, keeping one entry per CDR3 protein, no DNA. This sample contains 500,000 to 700,000 distinct CDR3 sequences. The specimen was blood T cells: a sorted CD56 or NKG2C T cell subset, CD4+ or CD8+ T cells, or bulk PBMC T cells (not recorded which). These receptor sequences come from a man aged 18 to 29 in good health.

The chain couples TRBV24-1 to TRBJ2-2; there is no DNA to check the TCRdb D call of TRBD2. This CDR3 spans 19 amino acids. Germline V gene lookup returns CDR1 KGHDR and CDR2 SFDVKD. The CDR3 is CATSPPPVGLAGEAGELFF.

Here the CDR3 reads CASMGQGGYNEQFF. The V and J genes are TRBV9 and TRBJ2-1; TCRdb gives TRBD1 as the D gene, but with no DNA this cannot be confirmed. CDR1 is SGDLS, CDR2 YYNGEE, per germline. CDR3 length: 14 residues.

This chain links TRBV4-2 with TRBJ1-1; the D call from TCRdb, TRBD1, cannot be confirmed without DNA. The CDR3 length is 16 residues. Looked up from germline, CDR1 is LGHNA and CDR2 is YNFKEQ. The CDR3 reads CASSQDPTTPGTEAFF.

The chain is built from TRBV7-9 and TRBJ2-2; TCRdb's assignment of TRBD1 cannot be checked, as there is no DNA. CDR1 SEHNR and CDR2 FQNEAQ come from the germline V gene (reference sequence). This CDR3 is 15 amino acids long. CDR3 protein: CASSLAQGWTGELFF.

V usage is TRBV7-9 and J usage is TRBJ1-3. This CDR3 is built from 16 residues. Germline loops: CDR1 SEHNR, CDR2 FQNEAQ (reference sequence). This CDR3 is CASHSGGLPSGNTIYF.

The V call is TRBV5-1, the J call TRBJ2-2; the TRBD2 assignment by TCRdb is unverifiable without DNA. Germline CDR1 and CDR2: SGHRS and YFSETQ. CDR3 length: 17 residues. CDR3 in amino acids: CASSLGRSILNTGELFF.

The chain carries TRBV12-3 or TRBV12-4 and TRBJ1-2; TCRdb gives TRBD1 as the D gene, but with no DNA this cannot be confirmed. CDR3 length: 15 residues. CDR3 residues: CASSFFGQGGYGYTF.

This chain uses TRBV5-6 with TRBJ2-3; TCRdb's D call of TRBD1 is untestable without DNA. This CDR3 spans 17 amino acids. Germline CDR1 and CDR2: SGHDT and YYEEEE. Here the CDR3 reads CASSDPSDTGRTDTQYF.

The V call is TRBV10-1, the J call TRBJ2-5; TCRdb calls TRBD1, which cannot be checked without DNA. The germline V gene has CDR1 WNHNN and CDR2 SYGVQD (reference sequence). CDR3 length: 15 residues. CDR3 amino acids: CASSVGGLYQETQYF.

The V and J genes are TRBV5-1 and TRBJ2-1; no DNA is available, so the TRBD1 call from TCRdb remains unchecked. CDR3 length: 16 residues. Germline values: CDR1 SGHRS, CDR2 YFSETQ. CDR3 residues: CASSFTGGSSYNEQFF.

The genes are TRBV29-1 and TRBJ2-5; TCRdb's D call of TRBD2 is untestable without DNA. The CDR3 is 14 residues long. Germline values: CDR1 SQVTM, CDR2 ANQGSEA. The CDR3 is CSVAQLAGLETQYF.

The chain carries TRBV20-1 and TRBJ1-2; TCRdb selects TRBD1, and the lack of DNA leaves this call unchecked. Germline CDR1 reads DFQATT; CDR2 reads SNEGSKA (reference sequence). This CDR3 comprises 14 residues. CDR3 loop: CSARAKGENYGYTF.

V usage is TRBV12-3 or TRBV12-4 and J usage is TRBJ2-3; the TCRdb call, TRBD2, lacks DNA for checking. CDR3 size: 17 residues. CDR3 amino acids: CASSSQGLAAPIDTQYF.

The chain recombines TRBV5-1 with TRBJ1-1; TCRdb's D gene call, TRBD1, goes unchecked for lack of DNA. CDR3 size: 14 residues. Germline values: CDR1 SGHRS, CDR2 YFSETQ. This chain's CDR3 is CASSPGQGEGEAFF.

The CDR3 here is CASSLVGVLAGDGTDTQYF. V usage is TRBV28 and J usage is TRBJ2-3; the D call from TCRdb, TRBD2, cannot be confirmed without DNA. CDR1 and CDR2 from the germline V gene are MDHEN and SYDVKM. This CDR3 has 19 amino acids.

The V call is TRBV20-1, the J call TRBJ2-3; TCRdb reports TRBD2, a call that lacks DNA to check it against. The CDR3 runs to 16 residues. Per germline, CDR1 DFQATT and CDR2 SNEGSKA (reference sequence). CDR3 in amino acids: CSATGLATISARPQYF.

The genes are TRBV12-3 or TRBV12-4 and TRBJ2-3; TCRdb proposes TRBD1, but this gene call is untestable without DNA. The CDR3 is made up of 16 amino acids. CDR3 residues: CASSLAGTGSTDTQYF.

The V call is TRBV12-3 or TRBV12-4, the J call TRBJ1-3; absent DNA, TCRdb's TRBD1 call cannot be checked. There are 14 residues in the CDR3. The CDR3 loop reads CASSPGVSGNTIYF.

This CDR3 is CASSPKGRPLSGANVLTF. The rearrangement uses TRBV28 and TRBJ2-6; TCRdb gives TRBD2 as the D gene, but with no DNA this cannot be confirmed. This CDR3 comprises 18 residues. CDR1 is MDHEN, CDR2 SYDVKM, per germline.

The rearrangement links TRBV24-1 to TRBJ2-1; TCRdb returns TRBD1, unconfirmable since there is no DNA. The CDR3 contains 16 residues. CDR1 is KGHDR, CDR2 SFDVKD, per germline. CDR3 protein: CATSELRDKDYNEQFF.